This paragraph reports one T cell receptor beta chain. This sample stems from a study of shared clonotypes between healthy human individuals. TCRdb's table, derived via immunoSEQ multiplex PCR, lists solely in-frame clones and lacks some. Of just over 2,000,000 clones listed, about 95% are singletons. V lost 7 bases, J lost 1 base, and 6 bases lay in between. Looked up from germline, CDR1 is SGHNT and CDR2 is YENEEA. CDR3 length equals 12 residues. The naive CD8 fraction comprised CD45RO-negative cells positively selected for CCR7 and excluded terminally differentiated effector memory CD45RA+ cells. The receptor was derived from a young man in good health. The sequencing sample was made of naive CD8+ T cells sorted from blood. V gene TRBV11-3 combines with J gene TRBJ2-3; D is uncertain. CDR3 loop: CASIGCTDTQYF. CDR3 in DNA: TGTGCCAGCATCGGGTGCACAGATACGCAGTATTTT.